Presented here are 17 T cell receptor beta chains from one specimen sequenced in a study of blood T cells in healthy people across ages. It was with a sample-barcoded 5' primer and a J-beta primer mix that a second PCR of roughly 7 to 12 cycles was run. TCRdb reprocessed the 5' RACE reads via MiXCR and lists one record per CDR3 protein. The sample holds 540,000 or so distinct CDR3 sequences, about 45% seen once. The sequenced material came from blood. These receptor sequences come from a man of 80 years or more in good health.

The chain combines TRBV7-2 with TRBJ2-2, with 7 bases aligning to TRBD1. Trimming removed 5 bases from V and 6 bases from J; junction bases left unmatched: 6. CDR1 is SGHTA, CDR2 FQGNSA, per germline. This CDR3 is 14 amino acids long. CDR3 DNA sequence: TGTGCCAGCAGCGGACGGACAGGACCCGGGGAGCTGTTTTTT. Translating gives CASSGRTGPGELFF.

The CDR3 DNA is TGTGCCAGCAGCGTAGGGGGGGCCGACAATGAGCAGTACTTC. The encoded protein is CASSVGGADNEQYF. The rearrangement links TRBV9 to TRBJ2-1; D might be TRBD1 or TRBD2, each matching 6 bases. The J call may be incorrect, as the DNA end agrees better with TRBJ2-7. There are 14 residues in the CDR3. Germline loops: CDR1 SGDLS, CDR2 YYNGEE.

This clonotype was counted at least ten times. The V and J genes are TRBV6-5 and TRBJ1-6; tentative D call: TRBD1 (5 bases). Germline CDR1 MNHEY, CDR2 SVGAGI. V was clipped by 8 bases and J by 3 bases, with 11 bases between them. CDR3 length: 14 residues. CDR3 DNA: TGTGCCAGCTCGGGACTGAACTATAATTCACCCCTCCACTTT. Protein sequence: CASSGLNYNSPLHF.

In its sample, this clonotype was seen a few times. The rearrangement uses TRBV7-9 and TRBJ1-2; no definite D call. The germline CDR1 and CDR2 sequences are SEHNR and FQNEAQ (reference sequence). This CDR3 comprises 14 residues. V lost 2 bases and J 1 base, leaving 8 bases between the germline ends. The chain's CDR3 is CASSLSPNNYGYTF. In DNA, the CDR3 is TGTGCCAGCAGCTTATCCCCGAATAACTATGGCTACACCTTC.

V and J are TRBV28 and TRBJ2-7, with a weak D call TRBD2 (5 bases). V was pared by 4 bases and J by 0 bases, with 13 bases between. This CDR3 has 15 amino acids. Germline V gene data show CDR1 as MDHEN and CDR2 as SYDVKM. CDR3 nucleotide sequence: TGTGCCAGCAGTTCTCCAGCGGATAGCTCCTACGAGCAGTACTTC. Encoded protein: CASSSPADSSYEQYF.

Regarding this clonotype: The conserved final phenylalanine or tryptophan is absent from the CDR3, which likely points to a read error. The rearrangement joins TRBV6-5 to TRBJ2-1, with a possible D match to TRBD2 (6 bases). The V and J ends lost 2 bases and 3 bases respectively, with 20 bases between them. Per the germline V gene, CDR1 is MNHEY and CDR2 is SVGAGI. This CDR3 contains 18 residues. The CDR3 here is CASSYVRGGRPNYNEQFV. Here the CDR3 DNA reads TGTGCCAGCAGTTACGTGCGGGGCGGCAGGCCAAACTACAATGAGCAGTTCGTC.

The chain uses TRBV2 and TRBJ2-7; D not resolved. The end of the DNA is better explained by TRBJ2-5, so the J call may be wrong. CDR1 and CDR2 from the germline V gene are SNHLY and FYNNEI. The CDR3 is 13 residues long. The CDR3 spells CASNGPLGETQYF. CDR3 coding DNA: TGTGCCAGCAACGGACCCCTAGGAGAGACCCAGTACTTC.

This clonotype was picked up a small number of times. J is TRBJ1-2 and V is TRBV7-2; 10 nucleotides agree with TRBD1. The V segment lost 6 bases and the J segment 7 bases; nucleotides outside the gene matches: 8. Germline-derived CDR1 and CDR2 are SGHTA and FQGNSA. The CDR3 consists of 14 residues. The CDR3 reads CASSPTGGLSGYTF. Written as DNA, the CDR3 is TGTGCCAGCAGTCCGACAGGGGGCCTCTCTGGCTACACCTTC.

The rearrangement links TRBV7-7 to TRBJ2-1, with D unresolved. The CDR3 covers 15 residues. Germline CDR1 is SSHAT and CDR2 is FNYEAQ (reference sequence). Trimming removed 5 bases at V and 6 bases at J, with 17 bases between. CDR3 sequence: CASSQVPLPPNEQFF. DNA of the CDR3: TGTGCCAGCAGCCAGGTGCCCTTACCACCCAATGAGCAGTTCTTC.

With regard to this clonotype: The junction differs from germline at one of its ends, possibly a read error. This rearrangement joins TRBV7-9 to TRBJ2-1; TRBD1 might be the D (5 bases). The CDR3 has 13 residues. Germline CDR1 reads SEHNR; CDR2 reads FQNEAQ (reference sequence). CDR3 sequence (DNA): TGTGCCAGCAACTTAGGGGACTACAATGAGCAGTTCTTC. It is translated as CASNLGDYNEQFF.

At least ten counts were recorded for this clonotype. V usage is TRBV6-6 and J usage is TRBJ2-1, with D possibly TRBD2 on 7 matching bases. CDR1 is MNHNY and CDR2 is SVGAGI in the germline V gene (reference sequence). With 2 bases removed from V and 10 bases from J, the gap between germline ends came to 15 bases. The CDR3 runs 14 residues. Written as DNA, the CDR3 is TGTGCCAGCAGTTACGCGAGGGGGGGCAGAGAGCAGTTCTTC. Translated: CASSYARGGREQFF.

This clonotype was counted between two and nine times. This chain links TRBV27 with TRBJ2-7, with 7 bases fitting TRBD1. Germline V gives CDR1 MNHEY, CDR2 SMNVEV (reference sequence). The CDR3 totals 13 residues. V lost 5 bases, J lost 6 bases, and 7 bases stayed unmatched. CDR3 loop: CASSGGQSGEQYF. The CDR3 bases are TGTGCCAGCAGTGGGGGACAGTCCGGCGAGCAGTACTTC.

Here the CDR3 DNA reads TGCAGTGCTGGCCGTGGTGGGGGGCAAGAGACCCAGTACTTC. Encoded protein: CSAGRGGGQETQYF. V gene TRBV20-1 combines with J gene TRBJ2-5, with D tentatively TRBD2 (6 bases). The CDR3 consists of 14 residues. The V end was cut by 5 bases, the J end by 2 bases, with 15 bases between. Per the germline V gene, CDR1 is DFQATT and CDR2 is SNEGSKA (reference sequence).

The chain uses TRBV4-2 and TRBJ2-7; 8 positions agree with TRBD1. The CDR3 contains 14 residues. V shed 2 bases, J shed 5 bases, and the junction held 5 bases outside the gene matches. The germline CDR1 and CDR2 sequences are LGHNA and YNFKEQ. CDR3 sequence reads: CASSQRQGSHEQYF. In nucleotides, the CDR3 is TGTGCCAGCAGCCAAAGACAGGGGTCCCACGAGCAGTACTTC.

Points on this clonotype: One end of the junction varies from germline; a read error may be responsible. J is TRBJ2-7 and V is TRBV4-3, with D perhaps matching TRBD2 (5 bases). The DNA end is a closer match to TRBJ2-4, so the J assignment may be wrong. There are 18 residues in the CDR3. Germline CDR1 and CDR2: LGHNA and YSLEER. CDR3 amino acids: CTSSQGLGAALTKNIQYF. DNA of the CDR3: TGCACCAGCAGCCAAGGGTTAGGAGCGGCTCTAACCAAAAACATTCAGTACTTC.

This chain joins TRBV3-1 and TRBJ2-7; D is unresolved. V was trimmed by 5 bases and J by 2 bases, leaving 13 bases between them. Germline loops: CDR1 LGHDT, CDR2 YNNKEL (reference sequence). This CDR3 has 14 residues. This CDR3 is CASSSLLGTYEQYF. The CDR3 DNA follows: TGTGCCAGCAGCAGTTTGTTGGGGACCTACGAGCAGTACTTC.

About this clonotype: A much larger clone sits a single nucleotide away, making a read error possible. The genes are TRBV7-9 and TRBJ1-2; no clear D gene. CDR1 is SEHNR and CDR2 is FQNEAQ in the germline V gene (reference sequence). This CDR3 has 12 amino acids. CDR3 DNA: TGTGCCAGCAGCTCCCCAAACTGTGGCTACACCTTC. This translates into CASSSPNCGYTF.